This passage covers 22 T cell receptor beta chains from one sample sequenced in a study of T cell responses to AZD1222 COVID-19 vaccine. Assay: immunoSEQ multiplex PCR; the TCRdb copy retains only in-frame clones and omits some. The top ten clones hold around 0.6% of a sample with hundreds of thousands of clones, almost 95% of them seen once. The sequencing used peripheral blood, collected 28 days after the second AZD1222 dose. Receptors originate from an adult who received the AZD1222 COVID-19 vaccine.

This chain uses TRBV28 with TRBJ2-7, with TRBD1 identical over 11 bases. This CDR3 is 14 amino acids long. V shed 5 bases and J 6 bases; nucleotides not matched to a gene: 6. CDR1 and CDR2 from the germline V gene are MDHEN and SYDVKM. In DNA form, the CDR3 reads TGTGCCAGCAGTGCTCCCGGGACAGGGGGCGAGCAGTACTTC. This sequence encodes CASSAPGTGGEQYF.

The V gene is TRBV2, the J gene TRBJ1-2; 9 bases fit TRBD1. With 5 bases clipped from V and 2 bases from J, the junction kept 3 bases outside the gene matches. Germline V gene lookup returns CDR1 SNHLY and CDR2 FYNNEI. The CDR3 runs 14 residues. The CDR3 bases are TGTGCCAGCAGTACTACAGGGGGCAACTATGGCTACACCTTC. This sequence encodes CASSTTGGNYGYTF.

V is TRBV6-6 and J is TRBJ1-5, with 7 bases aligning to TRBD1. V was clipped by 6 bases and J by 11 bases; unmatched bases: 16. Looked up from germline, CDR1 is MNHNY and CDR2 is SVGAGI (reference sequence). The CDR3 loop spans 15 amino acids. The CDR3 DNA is TGTGCCAGCAGGCGGGACAGCCCCTCTCTAGGAGCCCAGCATTTT. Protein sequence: CASRRDSPSLGAQHF.

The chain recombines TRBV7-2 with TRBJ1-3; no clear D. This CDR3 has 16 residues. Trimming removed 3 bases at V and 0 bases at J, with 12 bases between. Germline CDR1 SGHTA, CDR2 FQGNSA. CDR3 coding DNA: TGTGCCAGCAGCTTGGGTGGCAGGCTCTCTGGAAACACCATATATTTT. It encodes CASSLGGRLSGNTIYF.

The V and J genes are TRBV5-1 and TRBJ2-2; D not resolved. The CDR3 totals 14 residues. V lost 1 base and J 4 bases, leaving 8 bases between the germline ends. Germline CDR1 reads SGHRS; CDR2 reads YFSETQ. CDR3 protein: CASSLTVITGELFF. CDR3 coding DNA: TGCGCCAGCAGCTTGACAGTTATCACCGGGGAGCTGTTTTTT.

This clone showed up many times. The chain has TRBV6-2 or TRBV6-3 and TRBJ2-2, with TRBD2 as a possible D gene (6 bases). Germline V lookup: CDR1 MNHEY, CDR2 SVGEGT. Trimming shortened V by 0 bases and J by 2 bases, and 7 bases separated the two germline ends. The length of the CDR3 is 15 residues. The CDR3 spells CASSYSGTNTGELFF. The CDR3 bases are TGTGCCAGCAGTTACTCGGGGACTAACACCGGGGAGCTGTTTTTT.

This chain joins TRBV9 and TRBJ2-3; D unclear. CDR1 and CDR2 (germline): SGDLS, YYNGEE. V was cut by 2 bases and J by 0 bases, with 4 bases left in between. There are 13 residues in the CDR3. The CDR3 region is CASSVDSTDTQYF. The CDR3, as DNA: TGTGCCAGCAGCGTGGACAGCACAGATACGCAGTATTTT.

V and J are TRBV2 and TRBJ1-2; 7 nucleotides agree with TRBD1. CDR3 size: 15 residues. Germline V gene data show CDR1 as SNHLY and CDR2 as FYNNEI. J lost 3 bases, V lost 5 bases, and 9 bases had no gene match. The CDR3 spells CASSLRGRGDYGYTF. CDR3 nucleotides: TGTGCCAGCAGTCTTAGGGGGCGCGGGGACTATGGCTACACCTTC.

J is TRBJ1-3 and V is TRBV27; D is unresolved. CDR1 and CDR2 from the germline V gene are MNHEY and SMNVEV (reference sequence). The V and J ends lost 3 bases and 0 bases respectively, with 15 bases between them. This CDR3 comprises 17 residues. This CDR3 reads CASSFPGFSSSGNTIYF. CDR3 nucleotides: TGTGCCAGCAGTTTCCCTGGGTTTTCCTCCTCTGGAAACACCATATATTTT.

The CDR3 bases are TGTGCCAGCGGGTGGAAACGGGATTCACCCCTCCACTTT. Encoded protein: CASGWKRDSPLHF. The V call is TRBV7-2, the J call TRBJ1-6; D ambiguous. Between the trimmed V and J ends, which lost 8 bases and 8 bases, there was a span of 13 bases. Germline assignment: CDR1 SGHTA and CDR2 FQGNSA. This CDR3 is built from 13 residues.

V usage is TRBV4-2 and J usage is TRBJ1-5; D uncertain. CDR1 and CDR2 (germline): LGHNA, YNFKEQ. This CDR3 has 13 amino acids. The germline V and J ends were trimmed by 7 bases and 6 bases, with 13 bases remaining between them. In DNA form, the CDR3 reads TGTGCCAGCAACTCCGGCCCTTTTCAGCCCCAGCATTTT. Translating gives CASNSGPFQPQHF.

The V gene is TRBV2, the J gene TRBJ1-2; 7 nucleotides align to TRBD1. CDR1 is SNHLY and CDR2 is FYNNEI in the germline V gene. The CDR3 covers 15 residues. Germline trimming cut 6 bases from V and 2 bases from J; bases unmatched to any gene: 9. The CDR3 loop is CASRDPGQANYGYTF. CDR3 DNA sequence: TGTGCCAGCAGGGACCCCGGACAGGCGAACTATGGCTACACCTTC.

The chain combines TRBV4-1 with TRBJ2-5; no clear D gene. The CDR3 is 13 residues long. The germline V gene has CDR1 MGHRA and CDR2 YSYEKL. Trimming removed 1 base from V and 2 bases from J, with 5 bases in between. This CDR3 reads CASSQAQQETQYF. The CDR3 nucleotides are TGCGCCAGCAGCCAAGCACAGCAAGAGACCCAGTACTTC.

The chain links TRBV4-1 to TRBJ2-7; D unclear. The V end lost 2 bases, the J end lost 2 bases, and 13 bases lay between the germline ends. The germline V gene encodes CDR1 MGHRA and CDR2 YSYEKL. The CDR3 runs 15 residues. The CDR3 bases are TGCGCCAGCAGCCAAAGGTCCCAATACCCCTACGAGCAGTACTTC. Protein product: CASSQRSQYPYEQYF.

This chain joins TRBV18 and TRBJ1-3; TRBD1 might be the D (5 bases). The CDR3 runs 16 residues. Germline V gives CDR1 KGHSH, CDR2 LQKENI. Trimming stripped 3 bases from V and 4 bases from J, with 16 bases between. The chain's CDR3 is CASSPSQGFSGNTIYF. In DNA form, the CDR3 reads TGTGCCAGCTCACCTAGCCAGGGTTTTTCCGGAAACACCATATATTTT.

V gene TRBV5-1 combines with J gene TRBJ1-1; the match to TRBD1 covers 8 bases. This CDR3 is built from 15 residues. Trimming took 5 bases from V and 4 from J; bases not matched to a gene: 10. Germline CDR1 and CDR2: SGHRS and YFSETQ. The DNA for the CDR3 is TGCGCCAGCAGTTTACAGGGGGACGGAGTCACTGAAGCTTTCTTT. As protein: CASSLQGDGVTEAFF.

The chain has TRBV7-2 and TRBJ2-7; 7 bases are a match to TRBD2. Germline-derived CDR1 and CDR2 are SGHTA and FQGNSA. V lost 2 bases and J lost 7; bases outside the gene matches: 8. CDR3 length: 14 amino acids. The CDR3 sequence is CASSLSGTSGEQYF. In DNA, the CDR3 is TGTGCCAGCAGCTTAAGCGGGACGTCTGGGGAGCAGTACTTC. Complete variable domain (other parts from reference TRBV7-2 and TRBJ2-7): GAGVSQSPSNKVTEKGKDVELRCDPISGHTALYWYRQSLGQGLEFLIYFQGNSAPDKSGLPSDRFSAERTGGSVSTLTIQRTQQEDSAVYLCASSLSGTSGEQYFGPGTRLTVT.

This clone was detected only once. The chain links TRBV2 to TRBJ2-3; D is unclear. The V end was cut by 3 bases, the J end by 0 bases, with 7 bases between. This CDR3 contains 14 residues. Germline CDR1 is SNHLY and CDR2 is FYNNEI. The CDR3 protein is CASSETTSTDTQYF. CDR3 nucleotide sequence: TGTGCCAGCAGTGAGACGACAAGCACAGATACGCAGTATTTT.

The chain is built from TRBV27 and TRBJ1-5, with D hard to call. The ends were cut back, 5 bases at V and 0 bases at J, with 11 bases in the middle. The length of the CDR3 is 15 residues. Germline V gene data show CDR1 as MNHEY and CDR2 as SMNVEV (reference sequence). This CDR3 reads CASSPAAYSNQPQHF. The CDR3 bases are TGTGCCAGCAGTCCCGCCGCTTATAGCAATCAGCCCCAGCATTTT.

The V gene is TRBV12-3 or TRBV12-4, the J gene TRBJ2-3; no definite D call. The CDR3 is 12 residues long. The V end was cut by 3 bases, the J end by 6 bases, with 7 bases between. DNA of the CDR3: TGTGCCAGCAGTTTTTCCCGGGATACGCAGTATTTT. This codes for CASSFSRDTQYF.

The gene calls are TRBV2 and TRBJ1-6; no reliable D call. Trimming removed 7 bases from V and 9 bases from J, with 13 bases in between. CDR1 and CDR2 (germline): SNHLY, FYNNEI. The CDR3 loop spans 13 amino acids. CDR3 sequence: CASMKEGSSPLHF. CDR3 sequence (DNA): TGTGCCAGCATGAAAGAGGGTAGTTCACCCCTCCACTTT. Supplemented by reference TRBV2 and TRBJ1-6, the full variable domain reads EPEVTQTPSHQVTQMGQEVILRCVPISNHLYFYWYRQILGQKVEFLVSFYNNEISEKSEIFDDQFSVERPDGSNFTLKIRSTKLEDSAMYFCASMKEGSSPLHFGNGTRLTVT.

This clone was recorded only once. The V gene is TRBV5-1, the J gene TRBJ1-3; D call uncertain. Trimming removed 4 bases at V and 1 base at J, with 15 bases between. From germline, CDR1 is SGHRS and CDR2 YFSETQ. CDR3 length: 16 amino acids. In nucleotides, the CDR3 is TGCGCCAGCAGCCGGAAGGATCTGGTTTCTGGAAACACCATATATTTT. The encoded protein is CASSRKDLVSGNTIYF. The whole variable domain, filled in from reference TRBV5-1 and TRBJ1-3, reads KAGVTQTPRYLIKTRGQQVTLSCSPISGHRSVSWYQQTPGQGLQFLFEYFSETQRNKGNFPGRFSGRQFSNSRSEMNVSTLELGDSALYLCASSRKDLVSGNTIYFGEGSWLTVV.